This T cell receptor beta chain came from a study of shared clonotypes between healthy human individuals. Study-level results: Among the subsets, naive ones generally showed larger estimated richness than memory ones.

Nashville, Tennessee was home to all donors, who were Caucasian adults. The assay was carried out at the deep level. Clones were sequenced by immunoSEQ multiplex PCR, and TCRdb holds only the in-frame ones, with some missing. The data show 2 million to 2.5 million clones, roughly 94% seen once. The germline CDR1 and CDR2 sequences are MRHNA and SNTAGT. The CDR3 loop spans 15 amino acids. Trimming shortened V by 3 bases and J by 3 bases, and 14 bases separated the two germline ends. To note about this clone: Antigen specificity is unknown.

The sequenced sample consisted of naive CD4+ T cells sorted from blood. Documented subset: CD45RA+ positively selected. The chain employs TRBV6-4 and TRBJ1-1; TRBD1 is a possible D gene (6 bases). This receptor was obtained from a man younger than 30 in good health. CDR3 residues: CASSEVRGTDTEAFF. The CDR3 coding sequence is TGTGCCAGCAGTGAGGTGAGGGGGACGGACACTGAAGCTTTCTTT.